Listed below are T cell receptor beta chains from one sample, sequenced in a study of patients and donors after allogeneic stem cell transplantation. MiXCR, run by TCRdb on the RT-PCR reads, gives a single entry per CDR3 protein. This sample has about 70,000 distinct CDR3 sequences, with more than 25% found just once. Sequencing was carried out using blood, either unsorted or a sorted T cell fraction (not recorded which). These receptors all stem from a human donor who was either an allogeneic HSCT recipient or a stem cell or donor lymphocyte infusion donor (not recorded which). It is not recorded whose cells these are; they may come from a transplant donor. Both conserved end residues are part of each CDR3. The D gene is left open where the match is weak. Size tells how often a clone was seen (once, few, many) or the class of an expanded clone, and some rows leave it out.

D: TRBD1; V: TRBV12-3/TRBV12-4; J: TRBJ2-7; size: many; DNA: TGTGCCAGCAGCCTGACAGGGTGGGGGACGAGCTCCTACGAGCAGTACTTC; CDR3: CASSLTGWGTSSYEQYF
D: .; V: TRBV19; J: TRBJ1-2; size: .; DNA: TGTGCCAGTAGTATACAGGAAACCTATGGCTACACCTTC; CDR3: CASSIQETYGYTF
D: TRBD2; V: TRBV7-2; J: TRBJ2-1; size: .; DNA: TGTGCCAGCAGCCCCCGGTTTAGCGGGGATGAGCAGTTCTTC; CDR3: CASSPRFSGDEQFF
D: .; V: TRBV21-1; J: TRBJ1-6; size: few; DNA: TGTGCCAGCAATATGACAGCGAAGTATCTTAATTCACCCCTCCACTTT; CDR3: CASNMTAKYLNSPLHF
D: .; V: TRBV10-3; J: TRBJ1-4; size: few; DNA: TGTGCCATCAGTGAGTTGAGGGATGAAAAACTGTTTTTT; CDR3: CAISELRDEKLFF
D: TRBD1; V: TRBV18; J: TRBJ2-7; size: once; DNA: TGTGCCAGCTCTCTAGACAGGGTCTACGAGCAGTACTTC; CDR3: CASSLDRVYEQYF
D: TRBD1; V: TRBV5-5; J: TRBJ2-5; size: few; DNA: TGTGCCAGCAGCTATGACAGGGGAGAGACCCAGTACTTC; CDR3: CASSYDRGETQYF
D: .; V: TRBV12-3/TRBV12-4; J: TRBJ2-4; size: .; DNA: TGTGCCAGCAGCGTGGGACTCCTTATTCAGTACTTC; CDR3: CASSVGLLIQYF
D: .; V: TRBV4-1; J: TRBJ1-6; size: few; DNA: TGCGCCAGCAGCCAAATCGCAGGGGCAGAGATTAATTCACCCCTCCACTTT; CDR3: CASSQIAGAEINSPLHF
D: .; V: TRBV5-1; J: TRBJ2-2; size: few; DNA: TGCGCCAGCAGCTTGGGCAGGGCGGCCGGGGAGCTGTTTTTT; CDR3: CASSLGRAAGELFF
D: .; V: TRBV2; J: TRBJ2-7; size: .; DNA: TGTGCCAGCAGTGTTAACCGAGAATCCTACGAGCAGTACTTC; CDR3: CASSVNRESYEQYF
D: .; V: TRBV5-6; J: TRBJ2-3; size: .; DNA: TGTGCCAGCAGTCAGGACAGCACAGATACGCAGTATTTT; CDR3: CASSQDSTDTQYF
D: .; V: TRBV7-2; J: TRBJ1-5; size: few; DNA: TGTGCCAGCAGCTTAGCGGGGATTATCGGTCAGCCCCAGCATTTT; CDR3: CASSLAGIIGQPQHF
D: TRBD2; V: TRBV20-1; J: TRBJ2-7; size: few; DNA: TGCAGTGCTAGGGACGGCGGGAGTTTCACCGAGCAGTACTTC; CDR3: CSARDGGSFTEQYF
D: TRBD1; V: TRBV20-1; J: TRBJ2-7; size: .; DNA: TGCAGTGCCCTGAAGACAGGGTCCTACGAGCAGTACTTC; CDR3: CSALKTGSYEQYF
D: .; V: TRBV21-1; J: TRBJ1-1; size: few; DNA: TGTGCCAGCAGCAAGGGGACGGAGAACACTGAAGCTTTCTTT; CDR3: CASSKGTENTEAFF
D: TRBD2; V: TRBV6-6; J: TRBJ2-7; size: .; DNA: TGTGCCAGCAGCCCTAGACTAGCGGTGCCCTACGAGCAGTACTTC; CDR3: CASSPRLAVPYEQYF
D: .; V: TRBV12-3/TRBV12-4; J: TRBJ1-4; size: .; DNA: TGTGCCAGCAGTTTTTACCGCGCCGCAACTAATGAAAAACTGTTTTTT; CDR3: CASSFYRAATNEKLFF
D: TRBD1; V: TRBV5-1; J: TRBJ2-5; size: few; DNA: TGCGCCAGCAGCACCGGGACAGGGGGTCAAGAGACCCAGTACTTC; CDR3: CASSTGTGGQETQYF
D: .; V: TRBV30; J: TRBJ1-1; size: few; DNA: TGTGCCTGGAGTTTCATGGACATAAATATGAACACTGAAGCTTTCTTT; CDR3: CAWSFMDINMNTEAFF
D: .; V: TRBV11-2; J: TRBJ1-6; size: many; DNA: TGTGCCAGCAGCTTAGACCCAAGGGCTAATTCACCCCTCCACTTT; CDR3: CASSLDPRANSPLHF
D: .; V: TRBV15; J: TRBJ2-1; size: many; DNA: TGTGCCACCAGCAGAGACACAGGGTCGAATGAGCAGTTCTTC; CDR3: CATSRDTGSNEQFF
D: .; V: TRBV12-3/TRBV12-4; J: TRBJ2-5; size: .; DNA: TGTGCCAGCAGGGCCTCCGCTTCCCAAGAGACCCAGTACTTC; CDR3: CASRASASQETQYF
D: .; V: TRBV20-1; J: TRBJ1-1; size: few; DNA: TGCAGTGCCCGGAGGAAGAACACTGAAGCTTTCTTT; CDR3: CSARRKNTEAFF
D: .; V: TRBV20-1; J: TRBJ2-7; size: once; DNA: TGCAGTGCTAGAGCTTCTACAGTGGTCTACGAGCAGTACTTC; CDR3: CSARASTVVYEQYF
D: .; V: TRBV27; J: TRBJ2-3; size: .; DNA: TGTGCCAGCAGTTCAGGCACAGATACGCAGTATTTT; CDR3: CASSSGTDTQYF
D: .; V: TRBV12-3/TRBV12-4; J: TRBJ2-5; size: .; DNA: TGTGCCAGCAGTTTTGGGGTAGCACAAGAGACCCAGTACTTC; CDR3: CASSFGVAQETQYF
D: .; V: TRBV13; J: TRBJ1-1; size: few; DNA: TGTGCCAGCAGCTTATGGCAGATGAACACTGAAGCTTTCTTT; CDR3: CASSLWQMNTEAFF
D: .; V: TRBV20-1; J: TRBJ1-2; size: few; DNA: TGCAGTGCCGTGTCTACTAACTATGGCTACACCTTC; CDR3: CSAVSTNYGYTF
D: .; V: TRBV11-3; J: TRBJ1-4; size: few; DNA: TGTGCCAGCAGCGAGAAACTCGCAACTAATGAAAAACTGTTTTTT; CDR3: CASSEKLATNEKLFF
D: .; V: TRBV24-1; J: TRBJ1-5; size: few; DNA: TGTGCCACCAGTGACCGTGATCAGCCCCAGCATTTT; CDR3: CATSDRDQPQHF
D: TRBD2; V: TRBV20-1; J: TRBJ2-7; size: many; DNA: TGCAGTGCTAGAATTTCGGGAGGGCCCCACGAGCAGTACTTC; CDR3: CSARISGGPHEQYF
D: .; V: TRBV6-5; J: TRBJ2-7; size: few; DNA: TGTGCCAGCAGTTACGGACTATACGAGCAGTACTTC; CDR3: CASSYGLYEQYF
D: .; V: TRBV5-1; J: TRBJ1-2; size: .; DNA: TGCGCCAGCAGCGGGGGGGCGACAGTGGAGGGAGCTAACTATGGCTACACCTTC; CDR3: CASSGGATVEGANYGYTF
D: .; V: TRBV9; J: TRBJ1-2; size: .; DNA: TGTGCCAGCAGCCCCGGGGGAAGTACGACCTATGGCTACACCTTC; CDR3: CASSPGGSTTYGYTF
D: .; V: TRBV9; J: TRBJ2-3; size: .; DNA: TGTGCCAGCAGCGTAGAGAAAGATACGCAGTATTTT; CDR3: CASSVEKDTQYF
D: .; V: TRBV5-1; J: TRBJ1-5; size: many; DNA: TGCGCCAGCAGCTGGGACGTTGGGAGTCAGCCCCAGCATTTT; CDR3: CASSWDVGSQPQHF
D: .; V: TRBV4-1; J: TRBJ1-2; size: many; DNA: TGCGCCAGCAGCCAAGATATCAGTTATGGCTACACCTTC; CDR3: CASSQDISYGYTF
D: .; V: TRBV7-9; J: TRBJ2-1; size: few; DNA: TGTGCCAGCAGCCCCAACATGAGGGAGACTAGGTCCTACAATGAGCAGTTCTTC; CDR3: CASSPNMRETRSYNEQFF
D: .; V: TRBV15; J: TRBJ2-6; size: .; DNA: TGTGCCACCAGCTCTTTGGGACGGAGCTCTGGGGCCAACGTCCTGACTTTC; CDR3: CATSSLGRSSGANVLTF
D: .; V: TRBV27; J: TRBJ1-1; size: .; DNA: TGTGCCAGCAGTACGATGGGGGTTGGGGATTTGAACACTGAAGCTTTCTTT; CDR3: CASSTMGVGDLNTEAFF
D: TRBD2; V: TRBV20-1; J: TRBJ2-3; size: .; DNA: TGCAGTGCTAAACTAGCGGCCCTCCTAGGTACGCAGTATTTT; CDR3: CSAKLAALLGTQYF
D: .; V: TRBV11-3; J: TRBJ2-7; size: .; DNA: TGTGCCAGCAGGATCTCCTGGGGAAACGAGCAGTACTTC; CDR3: CASRISWGNEQYF
D: .; V: TRBV4-1; J: TRBJ1-5; size: once; DNA: TGCGCCAGCAGCCAAGTTCCAGGCAGCAATAGCAATCAGCCCCAGCATTTT; CDR3: CASSQVPGSNSNQPQHF
D: .; V: TRBV7-3; J: TRBJ2-3; size: .; DNA: TGTGCCAGCAGCTTAAGAGGATGGGATACGCAGTATTTT; CDR3: CASSLRGWDTQYF
D: TRBD2; V: TRBV29-1; J: TRBJ2-3; size: .; DNA: TGCAGCGTTGAGTGGCGGGAGGGCCCCAGCACAGATACGCAGTATTTT; CDR3: CSVEWREGPSTDTQYF
D: .; V: TRBV6-5; J: TRBJ2-1; size: few; DNA: TGTGCCAGCAGTTCAGGTAGTACTAGTCCGATATACAATGAGCAGTTCTTC; CDR3: CASSSGSTSPIYNEQFF
D: TRBD2; V: TRBV10-3; J: TRBJ2-7; size: .; DNA: TGTGCCATCAGTCTAGCGGGATACGAGCAGTACTTC; CDR3: CAISLAGYEQYF
D: TRBD2; V: TRBV7-9; J: TRBJ2-5; size: .; DNA: TGTGCCAGCAGCTTAGTGGGGACTACCAAACAAGAGACCCAGTACTTC; CDR3: CASSLVGTTKQETQYF
D: .; V: TRBV11-2; J: TRBJ2-2; size: many; DNA: TGTGCCAGCAGCTTTAGGGGGGATGGCACCGGGGAGCTGTTTTTT; CDR3: CASSFRGDGTGELFF